This record looks at one TCR beta chain sequence and its context. One end of the junction fails to match germline, which may point to a read error. These data originate in a study of shared clonotypes between healthy human individuals. Assay: immunoSEQ multiplex PCR; the TCRdb copy retains only in-frame clones and omits some. Of over 2 million clones in the sample, roughly 96% are singletons; the top ten hold around 0.13%. CD45RA-negative memory and CD45RA+ naive subsets were split from the CD4+ cells. The CDR3 length is 13 residues. CDR1 and CDR2 from the germline V gene are SGHNT and YYREEE (reference sequence).

The source material was naive CD4+ T cells sorted from blood. Specified subset: CD45RA+ positively selected. This receptor was identified in a man younger than 35 in good health. This sequence joins TRBV5-4 and TRBJ2-7, with D perhaps TRBD1 (7 bases). CDR3 DNA sequence: TGTGCCAGCAGTGGGGCGGGACAGATTCTTCCAGACTTC. Translated, it gives CASSGAGQILPDF.